The rows below give T cell receptor beta chains drawn from one sample of a study of T cells in Graves' hyperthyroidism and ophthalmopathy. TCRdb independently ran MiXCR on the multiplex PCR reads; one entry per CDR3 protein. The table includes about 300,000 distinct CDR3 sequences, less than 30% detected once. What was sequenced was blood. The receptors come from a man aged 40-55 years with Graves' hyperthyroidism that later progressed to Graves' ophthalmopathy. Both conserved end residues are part of each CDR3. Fields, in order: CDR3 protein, CDR3 DNA, D gene, clone size, V gene, J gene, CDR3 length. A D gene is named only where the DNA matches it firmly. Only part of the rows carry a size: once, few, many, or a class if the clone is expanded.

CDR3aa: CASSLFRENSPLHF
CDR3nt: TGTGCCAGCAGTTTATTCAGGGAGAATTCACCCCTCCACTTT
d_gene: -
abundance: -
v_gene: TRBV28
j_gene: TRBJ1-6
len: 14

CDR3aa: CASRDDLYGYTF
CDR3nt: TGTGCCAGCAGGGACGACCTCTATGGCTACACCTTC
d_gene: -
abundance: once
v_gene: TRBV6-1
j_gene: TRBJ1-2
len: 12

CDR3aa: CSVGLAEVSIGELFF
CDR3nt: TGCAGCGTTGGGTTAGCGGAAGTATCAATCGGGGAGCTGTTTTTT
d_gene: -
abundance: -
v_gene: TRBV29-1
j_gene: TRBJ2-2
len: 15

CDR3aa: CASSSQQTSYEQYF
CDR3nt: TGTGCCAGCAGTTCTCAGCAGACCTCCTACGAGCAGTACTTC
d_gene: -
abundance: -
v_gene: TRBV6-2/TRBV6-3
j_gene: TRBJ2-7
len: 14

CDR3aa: CSARDGKRGTQYF
CDR3nt: TGCAGTGCTAGAGATGGCAAGCGGGGGACCCAGTACTTC
d_gene: TRBD2
abundance: -
v_gene: TRBV20-1
j_gene: TRBJ2-5
len: 13

CDR3aa: CASSRALLEYSQPQHF
CDR3nt: TGCGCCAGCAGCCGGGCCTTGCTTGAGTATAGTCAGCCCCAGCATTTT
d_gene: -
abundance: many
v_gene: TRBV4-1
j_gene: TRBJ1-5
len: 16

CDR3aa: CATGAGGTEAFF
CDR3nt: TGTGCCACCGGGGCAGGGGGGACTGAAGCTTTCTTT
d_gene: TRBD1
abundance: many
v_gene: TRBV15
j_gene: TRBJ1-1
len: 12

CDR3aa: CASSLVGEGYTF
CDR3nt: TGTGCCAGCAGTTTAGTGGGAGAAGGCTACACCTTC
d_gene: -
abundance: -
v_gene: TRBV28
j_gene: TRBJ1-2
len: 12

CDR3aa: CASSQDLGTQEHF
CDR3nt: TGTGCCAGCAGCCAAGACCTCGGGACACAGGAGCATTTT
d_gene: -
abundance: -
v_gene: TRBV11-2
j_gene: TRBJ1-5
len: 13

CDR3aa: CASKTGTGELFF
CDR3nt: TGTGCCAGTAAAACAGGTACCGGGGAGCTGTTTTTT
d_gene: -
abundance: many
v_gene: TRBV19
j_gene: TRBJ2-2
len: 12

CDR3aa: CASLGLATKETQYF
CDR3nt: TGTGCCAGCCTGGGACTAGCGACCAAAGAGACCCAGTACTTC
d_gene: TRBD2
abundance: many
v_gene: TRBV2
j_gene: TRBJ2-5
len: 14

CDR3aa: CASRGGLRQPQHF
CDR3nt: TGTGCCAGCAGAGGGGGATTGCGGCAGCCCCAGCATTTT
d_gene: -
abundance: -
v_gene: TRBV6-4
j_gene: TRBJ1-5
len: 13

CDR3aa: CSASISQGLETQYF
CDR3nt: TGCAGTGCTTCTATTTCACAGGGGTTGGAGACCCAGTACTTC
d_gene: TRBD1
abundance: few
v_gene: TRBV20-1
j_gene: TRBJ2-5
len: 14

CDR3aa: CATSDPTSGRPGEQYF
CDR3nt: TGTGCCACCAGTGATCCGACTAGCGGGAGGCCTGGGGAGCAGTACTTC
d_gene: TRBD2
abundance: many
v_gene: TRBV24-1
j_gene: TRBJ2-7
len: 16

CDR3aa: CASRQDRGTEAFF
CDR3nt: TGTGCCAGTAGGCAAGACAGGGGCACTGAAGCTTTCTTT
d_gene: TRBD1
abundance: many
v_gene: TRBV19
j_gene: TRBJ1-1
len: 13

CDR3aa: CATSRDKGGLISGNTIYF
CDR3nt: TGTGCCACCAGCAGAGACAAAGGGGGCCTGATCTCTGGAAACACCATATATTTT
d_gene: TRBD1
abundance: -
v_gene: TRBV15
j_gene: TRBJ1-3
len: 18

CDR3aa: CASHPTGSAFKTEAFF
CDR3nt: TGTGCCAGCCACCCCACAGGGTCGGCGTTTAAGACTGAAGCTTTCTTT
d_gene: -
abundance: many
v_gene: TRBV6-5
j_gene: TRBJ1-1
len: 16

CDR3aa: CSARDYGRGPYEAFF
CDR3nt: TGCAGTGCTAGAGATTACGGCAGGGGACCTTATGAAGCTTTCTTT
d_gene: -
abundance: -
v_gene: TRBV20-1
j_gene: TRBJ1-1
len: 15

CDR3aa: CASSGQGEPQHF
CDR3nt: TGTGCCAGCAGTGGACAGGGGGAGCCCCAGCATTTT
d_gene: TRBD1
abundance: many
v_gene: TRBV12-3/TRBV12-4
j_gene: TRBJ1-5
len: 12

CDR3aa: CASSDTTSGNTGELFF
CDR3nt: TGTGCCAGCAGTGATACGACTAGCGGGAACACCGGGGAGCTGTTTTTT
d_gene: TRBD2
abundance: many
v_gene: TRBV25-1
j_gene: TRBJ2-2
len: 16

CDR3aa: CSATSLPTGGRETQYF
CDR3nt: TGCAGTGCTACGTCTTTACCTACAGGGGGTCGAGAGACCCAGTACTTC
d_gene: TRBD1
abundance: -
v_gene: TRBV20-1
j_gene: TRBJ2-5
len: 16

CDR3aa: CASSPRVGQLNYGYTF
CDR3nt: TGTGCCAGCAGCCCTCGGGTCGGACAGCTTAACTATGGCTACACCTTC
d_gene: -
abundance: many
v_gene: TRBV7-8
j_gene: TRBJ1-2
len: 16